The next 10 T cell receptor beta chains were all read from a single sample in a study of T cells in Graves' hyperthyroidism and ophthalmopathy. Using RNA transcripts as the source, TCR beta CDR3 regions were amplified. The primer set for the first-round RT-PCR of the TCR CDR3 was HTBI. TCRdb re-derived calls from the multiplex PCR reads in MiXCR, one entry per CDR3 protein. The profile covers fewer than 700,000 distinct CDR3 sequences, with around 15% appearing a single time and less than 4.5% taken by the ten largest. The specimen sequenced was blood. All receptors derive from a woman aged 25-40 years with Graves' hyperthyroidism.

This clonotype has more than one count but fewer than ten. The rearrangement uses TRBV7-9 and TRBJ2-7, with 7 bases that match TRBD1. Germline trimming cut 2 bases from V and 2 bases from J; bases unmatched to any gene: 6. CDR1 is SEHNR, CDR2 FQNEAQ, per germline (reference sequence). The CDR3 contains 15 residues. CDR3 residues: CASSLSSGGTYEQYF. The DNA for the CDR3 is TGTGCCAGCAGCTTATCCTCAGGGGGTACCTACGAGCAGTACTTC.

The chain's CDR3 is CASSPPGQSLSYEQYF. CDR3 in DNA: TGTGCCAGCAGCCCACCAGGCCAGAGCCTATCCTACGAGCAGTACTTC. The rearrangement links TRBV7-2 to TRBJ2-7; D not resolved. The CDR3 totals 16 residues. Trimming removed 5 bases at V and 1 base at J, with 18 bases between. CDR1 and CDR2 from the germline V gene are SGHTA and FQGNSA.

This clonotype turned up a few times. The genes are TRBV14 and TRBJ2-3, with a tentative D call TRBD2 (6 bases). V lost 1 base, J lost 1 base, and 9 bases lay in between. The germline V gene has CDR1 SGHDN and CDR2 FVKESK. The CDR3 is 15 amino acids. The CDR3 bases are TGTGCCAGCAGCCAAGTAGGAGGGGGCACAGATACGCAGTATTTT. The encoded protein is CASSQVGGGTDTQYF. The entire variable domain, with the rest obtained from reference TRBV14 and TRBJ2-3, is as follows: EAGVTQFPSHSVIEKGQTVTLRCDPISGHDNLYWYRRVMGKEIKFLLHFVKESKQDESGMPNNRFLAERTGGTYSTLKVQPAELEDSGVYFCASSQVGGGTDTQYFGPGTRLTVL.

This clonotype was observed a few times. J is TRBJ2-3 and V is TRBV4-2; no clear D gene. With 0 bases removed from V and 2 bases from J, the gap between germline ends came to 12 bases. Germline lookup yields CDR1 LGHNA and CDR2 YNFKEQ. There are 16 residues in the CDR3. This CDR3 reads CASSQEELTTTDTQYF. CDR3 coding DNA: TGTGCCAGCAGCCAAGAAGAACTCACAACCACAGATACGCAGTATTTT.

This clonotype was counted many times. The chain couples TRBV28 to TRBJ1-2, with TRBD1 matching 10 bases. This CDR3 is built from 15 residues. Losses at the gene ends were 4 bases for V and 8 bases for J; bases not matched to a gene: 10. Germline CDR1 MDHEN, CDR2 SYDVKM. CDR3 DNA sequence: TGTGCCAGCAGTTCACCCGGGACAGGGGCTGGGGGCTACACCTTC. This translates into CASSSPGTGAGGYTF.

This clonotype was seen only a few times. The chain couples TRBV2 to TRBJ1-4, with D uncertain. V was trimmed by 11 bases and J by 4 bases, leaving 11 bases between them. This CDR3 contains 12 residues. CDR1 SNHLY and CDR2 FYNNEI come from the germline V gene. The chain's CDR3 is CAGRTDNEKLFF. The DNA for the CDR3 is TGTGCCGGGCGGACGGATAATGAAAAACTGTTTTTT.

Remarks on this clonotype: Just one base apart from a much larger clone, this may be a read error. The chain uses TRBV5-1 and TRBJ2-7; D is unresolved. Germline V CDR1 and CDR2: SGHRS, YFSETQ. The V end lost 4 bases, the J end lost 6 bases, and 17 bases lay between the germline ends. The CDR3 is 14 amino acids. The DNA of the CDR3 is TGCGCCAGCAGCAGAGCTCAAGGGCAAGGCGAGCAGTACTTC. Protein product: CASSRAQGQGEQYF.

J is TRBJ2-2 and V is TRBV30, with TRBD2 identical over 7 bases. V was pared by 0 bases and J by 8 bases, with 3 bases of the junction left unmatched. Germline V gene data show CDR1 as GTSNPN and CDR2 as SVGIG (reference sequence). CDR3 size: 13 residues. The CDR3 DNA is TGTGCCTGGAGTGTACCCGGGAGGGGGGAGCTGTTTTTT. Translating gives CAWSVPGRGELFF.

This clonotype came up many times. The chain combines TRBV12-3 or TRBV12-4 with TRBJ1-2; a weak D match, TRBD1 (6 bases). Trimming took 5 bases from V and 5 from J, leaving 18 bases between them. The CDR3 loop spans 15 amino acids. The CDR3 loop is CASSPGTSFIYGYTF. Written as DNA, the CDR3 is TGTGCCAGCAGTCCCGGGACATCCTTCATTTATGGCTACACCTTC.

This clonotype was detected ten times or more. This chain links TRBV10-3 with TRBJ2-1; D may be TRBD2 (6 bases). Trimming removed 4 bases at V and 7 bases at J, with 14 bases between. Germline V lookup: CDR1 ENHRY, CDR2 SYGVKD. This CDR3 is built from 14 residues. This CDR3 reads CAISVTRMGNEQFF. The CDR3 DNA is TGTGCCATCAGTGTGACTAGAATGGGGAATGAGCAGTTCTTC.